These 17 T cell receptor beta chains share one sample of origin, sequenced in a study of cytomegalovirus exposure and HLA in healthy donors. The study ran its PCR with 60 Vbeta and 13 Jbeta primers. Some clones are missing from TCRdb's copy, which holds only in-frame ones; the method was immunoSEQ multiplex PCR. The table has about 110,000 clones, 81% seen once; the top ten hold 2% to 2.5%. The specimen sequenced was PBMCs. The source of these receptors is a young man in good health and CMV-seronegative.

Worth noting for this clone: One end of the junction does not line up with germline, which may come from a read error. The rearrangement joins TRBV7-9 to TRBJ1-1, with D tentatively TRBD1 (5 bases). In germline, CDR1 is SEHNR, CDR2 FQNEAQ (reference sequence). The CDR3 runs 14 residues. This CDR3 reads CSSSLVSGIPEAFF. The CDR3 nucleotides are TGTTCCAGCAGCTTAGTGTCAGGGATCCCTGAAGCTTTCTTT. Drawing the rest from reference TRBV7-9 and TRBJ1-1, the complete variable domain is DTGVSQNPRHKITKRGQNVTFRCDPISEHNRLYWYRQTLGQGPEFLTYFQNEAQLEKSRLLSDRFSAERPKGSFSTLEIQRTEQGDSAMYLCSSSLVSGIPEAFFGQGTRLTVV.

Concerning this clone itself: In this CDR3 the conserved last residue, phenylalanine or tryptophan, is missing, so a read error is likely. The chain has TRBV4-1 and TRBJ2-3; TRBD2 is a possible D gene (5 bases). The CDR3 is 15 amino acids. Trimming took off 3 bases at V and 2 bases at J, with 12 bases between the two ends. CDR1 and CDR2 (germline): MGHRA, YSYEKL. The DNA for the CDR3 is TGCGCCAGCAGCCAGCAAGAGCGGATCACAGATACGCAGTATGTT. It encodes CASSQQERITDTQYV.

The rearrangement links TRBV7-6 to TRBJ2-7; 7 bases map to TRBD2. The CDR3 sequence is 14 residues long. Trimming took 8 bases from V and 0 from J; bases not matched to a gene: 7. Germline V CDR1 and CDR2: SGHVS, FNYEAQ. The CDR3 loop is CASDLPGGSYEQYF. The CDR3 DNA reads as TGTGCCAGCGACCTACCGGGAGGCTCCTACGAGCAGTACTTC.

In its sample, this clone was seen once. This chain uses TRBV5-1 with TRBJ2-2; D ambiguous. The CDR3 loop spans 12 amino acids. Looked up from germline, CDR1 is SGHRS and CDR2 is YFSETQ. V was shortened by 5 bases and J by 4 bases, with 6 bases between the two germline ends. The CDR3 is CASSGGTGELFF. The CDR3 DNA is TGCGCCAGCAGTGGCGGCACCGGGGAGCTGTTTTTT.

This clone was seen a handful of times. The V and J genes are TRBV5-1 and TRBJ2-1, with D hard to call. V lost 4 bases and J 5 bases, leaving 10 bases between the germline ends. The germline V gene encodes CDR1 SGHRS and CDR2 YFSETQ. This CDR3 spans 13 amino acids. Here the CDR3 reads CASSRAIDNEQFF. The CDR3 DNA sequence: TGCGCCAGCAGCCGTGCTATCGACAATGAGCAGTTCTTC.

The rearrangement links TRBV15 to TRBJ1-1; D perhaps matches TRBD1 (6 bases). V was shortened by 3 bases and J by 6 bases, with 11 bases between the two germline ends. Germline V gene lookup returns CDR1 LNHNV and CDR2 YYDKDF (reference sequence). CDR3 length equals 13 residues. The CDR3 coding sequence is TGTGCCACCAGCAGTAGGGGGTCCGCTGAAGCTTTCTTT. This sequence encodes CATSSRGSAEAFF.

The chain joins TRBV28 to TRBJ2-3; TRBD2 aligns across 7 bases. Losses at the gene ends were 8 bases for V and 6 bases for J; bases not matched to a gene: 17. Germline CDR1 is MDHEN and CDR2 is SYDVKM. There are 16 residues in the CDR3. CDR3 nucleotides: TGTGCCAGCTCGAGGGATTGGCTAGCGGTTGGGGATACGCAGTATTTT. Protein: CASSRDWLAVGDTQYF.

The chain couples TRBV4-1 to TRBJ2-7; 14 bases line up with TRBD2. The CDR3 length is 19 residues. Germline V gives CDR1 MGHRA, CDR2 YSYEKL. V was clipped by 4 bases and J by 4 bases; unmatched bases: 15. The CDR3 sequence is CASSPSPPSGLAGVYEQYF. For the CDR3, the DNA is TGCGCCAGCAGCCCCTCCCCCCCCTCGGGACTAGCGGGAGTTTACGAGCAGTACTTC.

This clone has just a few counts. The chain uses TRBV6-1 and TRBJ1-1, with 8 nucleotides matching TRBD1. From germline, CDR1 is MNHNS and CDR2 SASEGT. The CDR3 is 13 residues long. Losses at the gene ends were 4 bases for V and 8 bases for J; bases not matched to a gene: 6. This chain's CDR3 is CASSARTGFEAFF. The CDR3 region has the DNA TGTGCCAGCAGTGCTAGGACAGGGTTCGAAGCTTTCTTT.

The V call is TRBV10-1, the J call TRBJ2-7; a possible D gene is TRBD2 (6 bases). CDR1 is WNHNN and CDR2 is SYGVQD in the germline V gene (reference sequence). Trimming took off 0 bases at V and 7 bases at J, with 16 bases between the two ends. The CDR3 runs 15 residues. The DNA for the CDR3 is TGCGCCAGCAGTGAGTCTCGGGGCCTAGCGTGTGAGCAGTACTTC. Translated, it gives CASSESRGLACEQYF.

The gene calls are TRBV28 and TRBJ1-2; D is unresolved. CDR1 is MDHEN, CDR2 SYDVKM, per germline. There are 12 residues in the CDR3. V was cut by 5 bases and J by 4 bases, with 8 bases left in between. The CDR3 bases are TGTGCCAGCAGTATCAATTCCTATGGCTACACCTTC. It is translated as CASSINSYGYTF.

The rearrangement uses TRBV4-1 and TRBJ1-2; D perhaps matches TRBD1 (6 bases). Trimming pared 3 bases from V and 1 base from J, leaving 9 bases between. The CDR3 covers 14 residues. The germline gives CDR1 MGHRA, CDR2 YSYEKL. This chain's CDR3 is CASSQGANNYGYTF. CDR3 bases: TGCGCCAGCAGCCAGGGGGCGAATAACTATGGCTACACCTTC.

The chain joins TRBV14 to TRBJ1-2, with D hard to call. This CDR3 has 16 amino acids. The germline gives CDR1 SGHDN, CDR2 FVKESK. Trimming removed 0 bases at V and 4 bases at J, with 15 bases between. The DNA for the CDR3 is TGTGCCAGCAGCCAAGATCGAAGCGGGAGGGTCTATGGCTACACCTTC. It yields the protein CASSQDRSGRVYGYTF.

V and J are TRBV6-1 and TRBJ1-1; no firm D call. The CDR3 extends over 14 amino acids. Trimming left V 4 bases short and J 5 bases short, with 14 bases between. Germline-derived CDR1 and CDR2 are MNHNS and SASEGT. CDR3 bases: TGTGCCAGCAGTGTACCAGTTAGGAGGACTGAAGCTTTCTTT. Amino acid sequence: CASSVPVRRTEAFF.

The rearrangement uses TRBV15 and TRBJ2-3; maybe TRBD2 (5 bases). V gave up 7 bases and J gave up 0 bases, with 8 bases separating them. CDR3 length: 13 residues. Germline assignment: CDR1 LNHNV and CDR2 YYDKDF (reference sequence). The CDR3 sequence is CATTGTSTDTQYF. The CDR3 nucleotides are TGTGCCACCACGGGAACGAGCACAGATACGCAGTATTTT.

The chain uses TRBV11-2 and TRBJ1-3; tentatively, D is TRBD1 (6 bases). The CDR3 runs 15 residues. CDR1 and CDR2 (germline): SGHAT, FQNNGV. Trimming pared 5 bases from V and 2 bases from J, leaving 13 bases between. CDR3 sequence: CASSPNRVTGNTIYF. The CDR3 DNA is TGTGCCAGCAGCCCCAACAGGGTGACTGGAAACACCATATATTTT.

The DNA of the CDR3 is TGTGCCAGCAGTATGGTCGGGGGGGCCGGGAATGAGCAGTTCTTC. Amino acids: CASSMVGGAGNEQFF. The gene calls are TRBV2 and TRBJ2-1; 8 bases agree with TRBD2. V lost 5 bases to trimming and J lost 7 bases; unmatched junction nucleotides: 10. This CDR3 is 15 amino acids long. The germline CDR1 and CDR2 sequences are SNHLY and FYNNEI.